This T cell receptor (beta chain) was recovered during a study of response to subunit inactivated influenza vaccine. Whole-study findings and limits: Every seasonal influenza vaccination brings in few new T cells, the authors suggested.

CDR3 length equals 12 residues. CDR1 and CDR2 from the germline V gene are DFQATT and SNEGSKA (reference sequence). MiXCR, applied by TCRdb to the RT-PCR reads, yields one record per CDR3 protein. The sample yields a few hundred thousand distinct CDR3 sequences, over 9% seen once. This clonotype was found a few times. Its antigen is unidentified. Here the sequenced sample was non-naive T cells sorted from PBMCs, taken roughly 2 weeks before vaccination. The TCR sequence derives from a man in his fifties or sixties who received an inactivated influenza vaccine. J is TRBJ2-7 and V is TRBV20-1, with 11 bases matching TRBD2. The CDR3 DNA reads TGCAGCGGGACTAGCGGAAAATACGAGCAGTACTTC. This gives the protein CSGTSGKYEQYF.